Listed below are T cell receptor beta chains from one sample, sequenced in a study of T cells in Graves' hyperthyroidism and ophthalmopathy. TCRdb independently ran MiXCR on the multiplex PCR reads; one entry per CDR3 protein. The table includes approximately 250,000 distinct CDR3 sequences, approximately 24% detected once. What was sequenced was blood. These receptors were taken from a woman aged 40 to 50 with Graves' ophthalmopathy. The CDR3 runs from the conserved cysteine through the conserved F or W. The D gene is left open where the match is weak. Not all rows give a size; the values are once, few, many and, for expanded clones, a class.

j_call clone_size d_call v_call cdr3_aa cdr3_nt
TRBJ1-1 many NA TRBV20-1 CSARRQMNTEAFF TGCAGTGCTAGACGACAGATGAACACTGAAGCTTTCTTT
TRBJ2-7 many TRBD2 TRBV11-1 CASSNSGRAAEQYF TGTGCCAGCAGCAATAGCGGGAGGGCTGCCGAGCAGTACTTC
TRBJ2-2 many NA TRBV13 CASSLGEGVETGELFF TGTGCCAGCAGCTTAGGCGAGGGGGTGGAGACCGGGGAGCTGTTTTTT
TRBJ2-7 many TRBD1 TRBV28 CASSPRTGVASYEQYF TGTGCCAGCAGCCCTCGGACAGGGGTGGCGTCCTACGAGCAGTACTTC
TRBJ2-5 many TRBD2 TRBV5-1 CASSKLAAQYQETQYF TGCGCCAGCAGCAAACTAGCGGCCCAGTACCAAGAGACCCAGTACTTC
TRBJ2-7 NA NA TRBV28 CASSGRVNEQYF TGTGCCAGCAGTGGCAGGGTAAACGAGCAGTACTTC
TRBJ1-3 many NA TRBV27 CASSFKWTAGNTIYF TGTGCCAGCAGTTTTAAATGGACAGCTGGAAACACCATATATTTT
TRBJ2-7 NA TRBD2 TRBV20-1 CSARDPLAGGGEQYF TGCAGTGCTAGAGATCCGCTAGCGGGAGGAGGCGAGCAGTACTTC
TRBJ2-3 many TRBD1 TRBV11-3 CASSLVGQGSDTQYF TGTGCCAGCAGCTTAGTGGGACAGGGGTCAGATACGCAGTATTTT
TRBJ2-2 many NA TRBV28 CASKYRVNTGELFF TGTGCCAGCAAGTACAGGGTGAACACCGGGGAGCTGTTTTTT